A selection of T cell receptor beta chains follows, all from one sample in a study of T cell repertoires in cytomegalovirus infection. In TCRdb, the reads were re-called with MiXCR into one record per CDR3 protein. The data show 110,000 to 150,000 distinct CDR3 sequences, about 6.5% seen once. What was sequenced was PBMCs. These receptors came from a human donor in good health (CMV status not recorded). Some clones in this sample may be carry-over from other donors' samples. Both conserved end residues are part of each CDR3. The D gene is left open where the match is weak. Clone sizes are given selectively: once, few, many, or a class where the clone is expanded.

J,length,size,D,V,CDR3,DNA
TRBJ2-1,15,once,.,TRBV19,CASRGRGETYNEQFF,TGTGCCAGTAGGGGACGCGGGGAAACCTACAATGAGCAGTTCTTC
TRBJ1-6,14,.,.,TRBV7-3,CASSSGGENSPPHF,TGTGCCAGCAGCTCCGGGGGGGAGAATTCACCCCCCCACTTT
TRBJ2-5,15,many,.,TRBV7-2,CASSLDPQRQETQYF,TGTGCCAGCAGCTTAGATCCACAACGACAAGAGACCCAGTACTTC
TRBJ2-3,12,few,.,TRBV29-1,CSVGRGTDTQYF,TGCAGCGTGGGGCGGGGAACAGATACGCAGTATTTT
TRBJ2-2,16,many,TRBD1,TRBV7-2,CASSLEDRLSTGELFF,TGTGCCAGCAGCTTAGAGGACAGGTTGAGCACCGGGGAGCTGTTTTTT
TRBJ1-5,16,.,.,TRBV15,CATRRETGLSNQPQHF,TGTGCCACCAGAAGGGAAACAGGGTTAAGCAATCAGCCCCAGCATTTT
TRBJ2-1,20,many,TRBD2,TRBV12-5,CASGIPTSGGPRSSYNEQFF,TGTGCTAGTGGTATACCTACTAGCGGGGGACCCCGAAGCTCCTACAATGAGCAGTTCTTC
TRBJ2-6,16,many,.,TRBV19,CASRAQSGSGANVLTF,TGTGCCAGTAGGGCCCAATCGGGCTCTGGGGCCAACGTCCTGACTTTC
TRBJ1-1,13,many,.,TRBV2,CASRIIQSSEAFF,TGTGCCAGCAGAATTATACAGTCAAGTGAAGCTTTCTTT
TRBJ1-3,16,many,.,TRBV7-2,CASSLTVSSSGNTIYF,TGTGCCAGCAGCTTGACAGTCTCGAGCTCTGGAAACACCATATATTTT
TRBJ1-2,19,few,.,TRBV13,CASSLAGQAIWLSSYGYTF,TGTGCCAGCAGCTTAGCCGGGCAGGCCATTTGGCTCTCCTCTTATGGCTACACCTTC
TRBJ1-2,13,few,TRBD1,TRBV27,CASRTPGTGFMTF,TGTGCCAGCAGAACCCCCGGGACAGGCTTTATGACCTTC
TRBJ2-5,13,many,.,TRBV7-2,CASSLILQETQYF,TGTGCCAGCAGCTTGATCTTACAAGAGACCCAGTACTTC
TRBJ2-3,16,.,TRBD2,TRBV5-1,CASSLLTSGALDTQYF,TGCGCCAGCAGCTTGTTGACTAGCGGGGCTTTGGATACGCAGTATTTT
TRBJ2-7,13,.,TRBD1,TRBV29-1,CSVQRDRAYEQYF,TGCAGCGTTCAAAGGGACAGGGCCTACGAGCAGTACTTC
TRBJ1-5,15,many,.,TRBV7-8,CASSELQGINQPQHF,TGTGCCAGCAGCGAACTACAGGGAATCAATCAGCCCCAGCATTTT
TRBJ1-5,14,many,TRBD1,TRBV7-9,CASSSTGLVEPQHF,TGTGCCAGCAGCTCGACAGGGTTAGTGGAGCCCCAGCATTTT
TRBJ2-7,13,few,TRBD1,TRBV20-1,CSANGQGNYEQYF,TGCAGTGCCAACGGACAGGGGAACTACGAGCAGTACTTC
TRBJ2-3,18,many,TRBD1,TRBV27,CASSLSRPGQGAADTQYF,TGTGCCAGCAGTTTATCCCGTCCGGGACAGGGGGCAGCGGATACGCAGTATTTT
TRBJ2-3,16,many,.,TRBV7-2,CASSLLGDVRTDTQYF,TGTGCCAGCAGCTTACTCGGTGACGTGCGCACAGATACGCAGTATTTT
TRBJ2-5,15,.,.,TRBV18,CASFTTGAGLETQYF,TGTGCCAGCTTCACCACGGGAGCAGGGCTGGAGACCCAGTACTTC
TRBJ2-5,14,many,TRBD2,TRBV7-3,CASSRAGGSETQYF,TGTGCCAGCAGCCGTGCGGGGGGCTCGGAGACCCAGTACTTC
TRBJ2-6,16,many,TRBD1,TRBV7-8,CASSPQGASGANVLTF,TGTGCCAGCAGCCCACAGGGGGCATCTGGGGCCAACGTCCTGACTTTC
TRBJ1-4,16,many,.,TRBV7-6,CASSSLPQGDNEKLFF,TGTGCCAGCAGCTCATTACCCCAGGGCGACAATGAAAAACTGTTTTTT
TRBJ2-1,15,many,TRBD2,TRBV11-2,CASSLGAGGRNEQFF,TGTGCCAGCAGCTTAGGGGCGGGGGGGAGAAATGAGCAGTTCTTC
TRBJ2-3,19,many,.,TRBV6-2/TRBV6-3,CASSYLLARRFHDTDTQYF,TGTGCCAGCAGTTATTTGCTAGCCCGGCGATTCCACGACACAGATACGCAGTATTTT
TRBJ1-1,13,many,.,TRBV5-4,CASSLDGDTEAFF,TGTGCCAGCAGCTTGGACGGGGACACTGAAGCTTTCTTT